Below, 27 T cell receptor beta chains from the same sample are listed, as sequenced in a study of radiotherapy plus CTLA-4 blockade in lung cancer. Clones were sequenced by immunoSEQ multiplex PCR, and TCRdb holds only the in-frame ones, with some missing. The table records some 38,000 clones, about three quarters of them present only once. This material consisted of peripheral blood, taken from a patient treated with radiotherapy plus ipilimumab. The receptors stem from a human donor with non-small cell lung cancer who had stable disease on radiotherapy plus ipilimumab.

This chain uses TRBV4-1 with TRBJ1-5; tentatively, D is TRBD1 (5 bases). The CDR3 loop spans 18 amino acids. The V and J ends lost 0 bases and 0 bases respectively, with 15 bases between them. Germline lookup yields CDR1 MGHRA and CDR2 YSYEKL. The CDR3 is CASSQDPRGANSNQPQHF. The DNA of the CDR3 is TGCGCCAGCAGCCAAGACCCCCGAGGGGCGAATAGCAATCAGCCCCAGCATTTT.

The V gene is TRBV20-1, the J gene TRBJ1-1; no reliable D call. This CDR3 region has 11 residues. Trimming took 2 bases from V and 7 from J, leaving 8 bases between them. Germline loops: CDR1 DFQATT, CDR2 SNEGSKA (reference sequence). The CDR3 nucleotides read TGCAGTGCTAGAACCTCAGATGAAGCTTTCTTT. It translates to CSARTSDEAFF.

This clone occurred once. The V call is TRBV7-6, the J call TRBJ2-1, with D possibly TRBD2 on 6 matching bases. In germline, CDR1 is SGHVS, CDR2 FNYEAQ. The CDR3 has 16 amino acids. The V gene lost 2 bases and the J gene lost 8 bases, with 19 bases spanning the gap. CDR3 bases: TGTGCCAGCAGCTTAAGGGGTGGGGGACTTGTGGATGAGCAGTTCTTC. Residues: CASSLRGGGLVDEQFF.

The V and J genes are TRBV27 and TRBJ2-1, with 9 bases matching TRBD2. J was trimmed by 10 bases and V by 5 bases; bases with no gene match: 3. CDR3 length: 12 amino acids. CDR1 is MNHEY, CDR2 SMNVEV, per germline (reference sequence). CDR3 sequence (DNA): TGTGCCAGCAGTCACGGACTAGCGGAGCAGTTCTTC. Translated, it gives CASSHGLAEQFF.

The V call is TRBV6-1, the J call TRBJ1-2, with 9 bases fitting TRBD1. J was trimmed by 8 bases and V by 1 base; bases with no gene match: 11. The CDR3 has 16 residues. In germline, CDR1 is MNHNS, CDR2 SASEGT. CDR3 protein: CASSEGVGTGNNGYTF. CDR3 DNA: TGTGCCAGCAGTGAAGGTGTTGGGACAGGGAATAACGGCTACACCTTC.

The gene calls are TRBV4-3 and TRBJ1-1; D is possibly TRBD1 (6 bases). Germline CDR1 reads LGHNA; CDR2 reads YSLEER. Trimming shortened V by 0 bases and J by 1 base, and 9 bases separated the two germline ends. This CDR3 region has 15 residues. CDR3 region: CASSQETGWNTEAFF. CDR3 coding DNA: TGCGCCAGCAGCCAAGAAACAGGGTGGAACACTGAAGCTTTCTTT.

The chain has TRBV27 and TRBJ1-5, with D perhaps TRBD1 (5 bases). The CDR3 has 16 amino acids. Germline values: CDR1 MNHEY, CDR2 SMNVEV (reference sequence). V was pared by 6 bases and J by 2 bases, with 17 bases between. The CDR3 DNA reads TGTGCCAGCAGGGGGTTAGGGGCGGGCGGCAATCAGCCCCAGCATTTT. Translation: CASRGLGAGGNQPQHF.

The chain couples TRBV5-1 to TRBJ2-1, with D possibly being TRBD2 (7 bases). With 4 bases removed from V and 3 bases from J, the gap between germline ends came to 17 bases. The CDR3 totals 16 residues. Germline V gene sequence: CDR1 SGHRS, CDR2 YFSETQ. This CDR3 is CASSLPGGGFYNEQFF. Here the CDR3 DNA reads TGCGCCAGCAGCCTCCCAGGCGGGGGCTTCTACAATGAGCAGTTCTTC. Combining the CDR3 with reference TRBV5-1 and TRBJ2-1 gives the whole variable domain KAGVTQTPRYLIKTRGQQVTLSCSPISGHRSVSWYQQTPGQGLQFLFEYFSETQRNKGNFPGRFSGRQFSNSRSEMNVSTLELGDSALYLCASSLPGGGFYNEQFFGPGTRLTVL.

This chain links TRBV11-2 with TRBJ2-7; no clear D gene. The CDR3 is 14 amino acids. The V end was cut by 5 bases, the J end by 2 bases, with 13 bases between. Per germline, CDR1 SGHAT and CDR2 FQNNGV. CDR3 protein: CASSTVGLPYEQYF. The CDR3 DNA follows: TGTGCCAGCAGCACAGTGGGCCTTCCCTACGAGCAGTACTTC.

The chain employs TRBV6-5 and TRBJ2-7; D gene ambiguous. Trimming left V 4 bases short and J 7 bases short, with 17 bases between. The CDR3 length is 14 residues. The germline CDR1 and CDR2 sequences are MNHEY and SVGAGI. The CDR3 sequence: CASSLTTLTKEQYF. As DNA, the CDR3 is TGTGCCAGCAGTTTAACGACGCTAACTAAGGAGCAGTACTTC.

In DNA form, the CDR3 reads TGTGCCAGCAGCTTAGATCCCTCGTGGTTCTCTGGAAACACCATATATTTT. Its protein is CASSLDPSWFSGNTIYF. The chain has TRBV11-2 and TRBJ1-3; D unclear. V dropped 0 bases and J dropped 0 bases, with 12 bases sitting between them. This CDR3 has 17 amino acids. Germline loops: CDR1 SGHAT, CDR2 FQNNGV.

This CDR3 reads CASSGPGLGTDTQYF. The CDR3 coding sequence is TGTGCCAGCAGCGGACCGGGTTTGGGGACAGATACGCAGTATTTT. The chain recombines TRBV9 with TRBJ2-3, with unresolved D. The CDR3 extends over 15 amino acids. V lost 3 bases, J lost 3 bases, and 14 bases lay in between. The germline CDR1 and CDR2 sequences are SGDLS and YYNGEE. Filled out from reference TRBV9 and TRBJ2-3, the complete variable domain reads DSGVTQTPKHLITATGQRVTLRCSPRSGDLSVYWYQQSLDQGLQFLIQYYNGEERAKGNILERFSAQQFPDLHSELNLSSLELGDSALYFCASSGPGLGTDTQYFGPGTRLTVL.

J is TRBJ1-2 and V is TRBV13; a possible D gene is TRBD1 (6 bases). Trimming pared 6 bases from V and 3 bases from J, leaving 14 bases between. The CDR3 loop spans 14 amino acids. Germline V gene lookup returns CDR1 PRHDT and CDR2 FYEKMQ (reference sequence). Written as DNA, the CDR3 is TGTGCCAGCAGTGAAGGGGCAGGGGACTATGGCTACACCTTC. Residues: CASSEGAGDYGYTF. The variable domain in full, with the rest retrieved from reference TRBV13 and TRBJ1-2, is AAGVIQSPRHLIKEKRETATLKCYPIPRHDTVYWYQQGPGQDPQFLISFYEKMQSDKGSIPDRFSAQQFSDYHSELNMSSLELGDSALYFCASSEGAGDYGYTFGSGTRLTVV.

The CDR3 loop is CASSPLSGRDSLYEQYF. In DNA, the CDR3 is TGTGCCAGCAGCCCCCTAAGCGGCCGGGACAGCCTCTACGAGCAGTACTTC. The chain joins TRBV7-2 to TRBJ2-7; TRBD1 agrees at 7 bases. Per germline, CDR1 SGHTA and CDR2 FQGNSA. The junction had 16 bases not matched to a gene; V was cut back by 5 bases and J by 3 bases. CDR3 length: 17 residues.

The chain uses TRBV15 and TRBJ1-1; maybe TRBD1 (6 bases). V shed 5 bases and J shed 4 bases, with 14 bases lying between them. Per the germline V gene, CDR1 is LNHNV and CDR2 is YYDKDF (reference sequence). The CDR3 runs 14 residues. In DNA, the CDR3 is TGTGCCACCAGCCGAGCAGGGGCCGTCACTGAAGCTTTCTTT. This sequence encodes CATSRAGAVTEAFF.

The V and J genes are TRBV30 and TRBJ1-1; 7 bases fit TRBD1. CDR3 length: 11 amino acids. Germline V gives CDR1 GTSNPN, CDR2 SVGIG (reference sequence). Trimming removed 4 bases from V and 14 bases from J; junction bases left unmatched: 10. In DNA form, the CDR3 reads TGTGCCTGGACGTCCGGGACAGCGCAATTCTTT. Translated, it gives CAWTSGTAQFF.

A single count supports this clone. The gene calls are TRBV19 and TRBJ1-3, with TRBD1 identical over 7 bases. Per germline, CDR1 LNHDA and CDR2 SQIVND (reference sequence). The V segment lost 10 bases and the J segment 0 bases; nucleotides outside the gene matches: 9. CDR3 length: 15 residues. This chain's CDR3 is CATADRPLSGNTIYF. For the CDR3, the DNA is TGTGCCACCGCGGACAGGCCGCTCTCTGGAAACACCATATATTTT.

The chain is built from TRBV7-9 and TRBJ1-2; D unclear. In germline, CDR1 is SEHNR, CDR2 FQNEAQ (reference sequence). The CDR3 is 16 amino acids. Trimming left V 1 base short and J 2 bases short, with 14 bases between. CDR3 sequence reads: CASSLVLPRANYGYTF. CDR3 DNA: TGTGCCAGCAGCTTAGTGCTGCCGCGGGCGAACTATGGCTACACCTTC.

The chain joins TRBV7-2 to TRBJ2-5; weak D call: TRBD1 (6 bases). Germline-derived CDR1 and CDR2 are SGHTA and FQGNSA. V lost 4 bases and J 4 bases, leaving 16 bases between the germline ends. CDR3 length: 15 residues. The CDR3 is CASSSTGFQGETQYF. For the CDR3, the DNA is TGTGCCAGCAGCTCGACAGGATTCCAGGGAGAGACCCAGTACTTC.

V is TRBV9 and J is TRBJ2-3; 9 bases align to TRBD1. The CDR3 sequence is 15 residues long. V gave up 4 bases and J gave up 6 bases; unmatched junction bases: 9. Germline-derived CDR1 and CDR2 are SGDLS and YYNGEE. The CDR3 region has the DNA TGTGCCAGCAGCCCCGGACAGGGGACCGGGGATACGCAGTATTTT. Translating gives CASSPGQGTGDTQYF.

This clone was counted once. The chain joins TRBV19 to TRBJ2-2; D possibly matches TRBD1 or TRBD2 (5 bases each). From germline, CDR1 is LNHDA and CDR2 SQIVND (reference sequence). Trimming left V 4 bases short and J 0 bases short, with 12 bases between. The CDR3 is made up of 16 amino acids. The CDR3 reads CASSKFGATNTGELFF. CDR3 DNA: TGTGCCAGTAGTAAATTCGGGGCCACGAACACCGGGGAGCTGTTTTTT.

The chain employs TRBV5-4 and TRBJ1-6, with 8 bases that match TRBD1. The CDR3 length is 15 residues. CDR1 and CDR2 from the germline V gene are SGHNT and YYREEE (reference sequence). V lost 1 base to trimming and J lost 8 bases; unmatched junction nucleotides: 5. The CDR3 protein is CASSLRTGTYSPLHF. The CDR3 nucleotides are TGTGCCAGCAGCTTGAGGACAGGGACCTATTCACCCCTCCACTTT.

This sequence joins TRBV7-9 and TRBJ2-1, with TRBD2 identical over 8 bases. CDR3 length: 17 residues. J gave up 0 bases and V 2 bases, and 6 bases lay outside the gene matches. Germline V CDR1 and CDR2: SEHNR, FQNEAQ (reference sequence). CDR3 in DNA: TGTGCCAGCAGCTTAACTAGCGGCCTTAGCTCCTACAATGAGCAGTTCTTC. As protein: CASSLTSGLSSYNEQFF.

The genes are TRBV5-1 and TRBJ2-7, with D perhaps TRBD1 (6 bases). The germline V gene encodes CDR1 SGHRS and CDR2 YFSETQ. V was pared by 2 bases and J by 0 bases, with 9 bases between. This CDR3 region has 14 residues. In nucleotides, the CDR3 is TGCGCCAGCAGCTTACAGGGTATCTCCTACGAGCAGTACTTC. It is translated as CASSLQGISYEQYF. The variable domain in full, completed from reference TRBV5-1 and TRBJ2-7, reads KAGVTQTPRYLIKTRGQQVTLSCSPISGHRSVSWYQQTPGQGLQFLFEYFSETQRNKGNFPGRFSGRQFSNSRSEMNVSTLELGDSALYLCASSLQGISYEQYFGPGTRLTVT.

This clone was found a few times. V usage is TRBV7-2 and J usage is TRBJ2-7, with D perhaps assigned TRBD1 or TRBD2 (6 bases each). Germline CDR1 and CDR2: SGHTA and FQGNSA. The CDR3 loop spans 13 amino acids. Trimming stripped 1 base from V and 7 bases from J, with 11 bases between. The CDR3 bases are TGTGCCAGCAGCTTAGTGGGGGGCTGGGAGCAGTACTTC. Translation gives CASSLVGGWEQYF. The full variable domain, with the rest looked up from reference TRBV7-2 and TRBJ2-7, is GAGVSQSPSNKVTEKGKDVELRCDPISGHTALYWYRQSLGQGLEFLIYFQGNSAPDKSGLPSDRFSAERTGGSVSTLTIQRTQQEDSAVYLCASSLVGGWEQYFGPGTRLTVT.

The DNA for the CDR3 is TGTGCCAGCAGTTACTCGGGGAATGGGGCCAACGTCCTGACTTTC. It codes for CASSYSGNGANVLTF. V usage is TRBV6-5 and J usage is TRBJ2-6; D is unclear. Germline CDR1 reads MNHEY; CDR2 reads SVGAGI. The CDR3 loop spans 15 amino acids. Trimming left V 0 bases short and J 3 bases short, with 6 bases between.

The gene calls are TRBV27 and TRBJ1-5, with D possibly matching TRBD1 (6 bases). The CDR3 covers 14 residues. V was shortened by 4 bases and J by 5 bases, with 12 bases between the two germline ends. Looked up from germline, CDR1 is MNHEY and CDR2 is SMNVEV (reference sequence). The CDR3: CASSYDRNYQPQHF. In nucleotides, the CDR3 is TGTGCCAGCAGTTACGACAGGAATTATCAGCCCCAGCATTTT.